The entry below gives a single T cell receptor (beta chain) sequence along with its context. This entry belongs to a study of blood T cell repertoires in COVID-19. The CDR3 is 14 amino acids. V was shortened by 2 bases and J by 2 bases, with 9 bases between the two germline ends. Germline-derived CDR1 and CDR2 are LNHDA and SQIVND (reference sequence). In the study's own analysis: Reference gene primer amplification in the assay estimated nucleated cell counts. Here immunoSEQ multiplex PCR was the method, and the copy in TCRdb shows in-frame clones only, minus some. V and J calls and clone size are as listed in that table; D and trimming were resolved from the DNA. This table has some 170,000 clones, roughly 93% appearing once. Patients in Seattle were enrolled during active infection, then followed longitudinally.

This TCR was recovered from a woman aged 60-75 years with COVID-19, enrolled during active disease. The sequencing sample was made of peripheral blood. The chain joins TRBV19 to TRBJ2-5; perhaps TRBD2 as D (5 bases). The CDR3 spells CASSISPGQETQYF. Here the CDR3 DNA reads TGTGCCAGTAGTATAAGTCCGGGGCAAGAGACCCAGTACTTC.